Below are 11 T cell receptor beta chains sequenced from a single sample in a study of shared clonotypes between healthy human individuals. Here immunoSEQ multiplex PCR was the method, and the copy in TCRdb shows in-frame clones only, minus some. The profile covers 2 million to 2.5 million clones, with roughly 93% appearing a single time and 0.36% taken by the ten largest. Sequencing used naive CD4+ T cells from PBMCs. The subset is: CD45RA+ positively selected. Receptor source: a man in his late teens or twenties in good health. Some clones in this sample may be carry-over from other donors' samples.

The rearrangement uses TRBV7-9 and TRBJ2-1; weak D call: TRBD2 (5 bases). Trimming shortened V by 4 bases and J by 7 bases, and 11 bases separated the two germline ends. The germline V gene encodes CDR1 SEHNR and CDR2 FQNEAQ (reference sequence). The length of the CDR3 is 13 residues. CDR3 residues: CASSSTTRNEQFF. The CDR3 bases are TGTGCCAGCAGCTCGACTACACGGAATGAGCAGTTCTTC. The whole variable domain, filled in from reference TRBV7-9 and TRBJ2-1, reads DTGVSQNPRHKITKRGQNVTFRCDPISEHNRLYWYRQTLGQGPEFLTYFQNEAQLEKSRLLSDRFSAERPKGSFSTLEIQRTEQGDSAMYLCASSSTTRNEQFFGPGTRLTVL.

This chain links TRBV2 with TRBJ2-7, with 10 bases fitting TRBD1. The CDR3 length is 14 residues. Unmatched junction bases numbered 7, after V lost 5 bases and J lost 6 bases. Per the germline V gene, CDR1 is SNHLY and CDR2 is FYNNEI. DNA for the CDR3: TGTGCCAGCAGTTGGGGGACAGGGGTCCTCGAGCAGTACTTC. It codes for CASSWGTGVLEQYF. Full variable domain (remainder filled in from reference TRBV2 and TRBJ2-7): EPEVTQTPSHQVTQMGQEVILRCVPISNHLYFYWYRQILGQKVEFLVSFYNNEISEKSEIFDDQFSVERPDGSNFTLKIRSTKLEDSAMYFCASSWGTGVLEQYFGPGTRLTVT.

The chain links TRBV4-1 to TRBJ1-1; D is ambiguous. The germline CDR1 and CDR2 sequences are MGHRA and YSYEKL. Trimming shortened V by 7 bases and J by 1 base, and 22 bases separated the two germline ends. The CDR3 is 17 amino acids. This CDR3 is CASTNGPRGTPNTEAFF. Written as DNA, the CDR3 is TGCGCCAGCACGAACGGCCCTAGAGGAACCCCGAACACTGAAGCTTTCTTT.

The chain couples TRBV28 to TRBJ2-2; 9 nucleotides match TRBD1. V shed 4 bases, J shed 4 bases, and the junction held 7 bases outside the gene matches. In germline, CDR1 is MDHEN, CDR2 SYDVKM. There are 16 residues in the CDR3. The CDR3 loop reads CASSSPGQGFTGELFF. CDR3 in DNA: TGTGCCAGCAGTTCTCCCGGACAGGGGTTCACCGGGGAGCTGTTTTTT.

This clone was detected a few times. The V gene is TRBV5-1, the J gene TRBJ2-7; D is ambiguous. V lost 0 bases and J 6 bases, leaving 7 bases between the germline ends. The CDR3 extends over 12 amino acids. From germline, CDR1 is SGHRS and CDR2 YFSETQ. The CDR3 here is CASSLADREQYF. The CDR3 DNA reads TGCGCCAGCAGCTTGGCCGACCGCGAGCAGTACTTC.

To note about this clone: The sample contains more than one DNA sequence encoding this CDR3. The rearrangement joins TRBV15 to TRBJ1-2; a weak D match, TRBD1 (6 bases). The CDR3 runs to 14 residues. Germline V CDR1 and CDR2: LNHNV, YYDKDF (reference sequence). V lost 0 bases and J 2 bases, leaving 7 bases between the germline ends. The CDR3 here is CATSRDTGNYGYTF. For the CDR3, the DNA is TGTGCCACCAGCAGAGATACAGGGAACTATGGCTACACCTTC. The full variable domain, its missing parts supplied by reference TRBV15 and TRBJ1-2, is DAMVIQNPRYQVTQFGKPVTLSCSQTLNHNVMYWYQQKSSQAPKLLFHYYDKDFNNEADTPDNFQSRRPNTSFCFLDIRSPGLGDTAMYLCATSRDTGNYGYTFGSGTRLTVV.

The CDR3 is CASSTHRVQPQHF. In DNA form, the CDR3 reads TGTGCCAGCAGTACACACAGGGTACAGCCCCAGCATTTT. The chain couples TRBV28 to TRBJ1-5, with a possible D match to TRBD1 (6 bases). The CDR3 spans 13 residues. In germline, CDR1 is MDHEN, CDR2 SYDVKM. The ends were cut back, 5 bases at V and 7 bases at J, with 12 bases in the middle. Based on the CDR3 plus reference TRBV28 and TRBJ1-5, the full variable domain is DVKVTQSSRYLVKRTGEKVFLECVQDMDHENMFWYRQDPGLGLRLIYFSYDVKMKEKGDIPEGYSVSREKKERFSLILESASTNQTSMYLCASSTHRVQPQHFGDGTRLSIL.

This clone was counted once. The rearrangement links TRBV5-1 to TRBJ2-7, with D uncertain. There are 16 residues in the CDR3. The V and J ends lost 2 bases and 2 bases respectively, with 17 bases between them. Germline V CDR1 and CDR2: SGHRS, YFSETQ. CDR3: CASSLGPTVLAYEQYF. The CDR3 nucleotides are TGCGCCAGCAGCTTAGGGCCTACCGTTTTGGCCTACGAGCAGTACTTC.

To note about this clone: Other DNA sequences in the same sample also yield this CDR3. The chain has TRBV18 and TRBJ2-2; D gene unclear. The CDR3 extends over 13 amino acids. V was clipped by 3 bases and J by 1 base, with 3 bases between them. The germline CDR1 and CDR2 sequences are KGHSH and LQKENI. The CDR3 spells CASSPLNTGELFF. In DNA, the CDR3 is TGTGCCAGCTCACCCCTGAACACCGGGGAGCTGTTTTTT.

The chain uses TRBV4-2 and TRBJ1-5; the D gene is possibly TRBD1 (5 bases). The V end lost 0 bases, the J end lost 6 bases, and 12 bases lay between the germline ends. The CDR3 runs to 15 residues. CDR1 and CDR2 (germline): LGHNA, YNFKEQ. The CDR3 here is CASSQEGTGSQPQHF. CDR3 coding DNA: TGTGCCAGCAGCCAAGAGGGAACAGGCAGTCAGCCCCAGCATTTT.

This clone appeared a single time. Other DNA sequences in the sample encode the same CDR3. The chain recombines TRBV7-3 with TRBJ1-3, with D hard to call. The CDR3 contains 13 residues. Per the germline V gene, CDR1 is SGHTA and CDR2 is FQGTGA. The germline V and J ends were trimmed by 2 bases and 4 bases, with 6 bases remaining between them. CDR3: CASSLEPGNTIYF. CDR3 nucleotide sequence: TGTGCCAGCAGCTTAGAACCGGGAAACACCATATATTTT.